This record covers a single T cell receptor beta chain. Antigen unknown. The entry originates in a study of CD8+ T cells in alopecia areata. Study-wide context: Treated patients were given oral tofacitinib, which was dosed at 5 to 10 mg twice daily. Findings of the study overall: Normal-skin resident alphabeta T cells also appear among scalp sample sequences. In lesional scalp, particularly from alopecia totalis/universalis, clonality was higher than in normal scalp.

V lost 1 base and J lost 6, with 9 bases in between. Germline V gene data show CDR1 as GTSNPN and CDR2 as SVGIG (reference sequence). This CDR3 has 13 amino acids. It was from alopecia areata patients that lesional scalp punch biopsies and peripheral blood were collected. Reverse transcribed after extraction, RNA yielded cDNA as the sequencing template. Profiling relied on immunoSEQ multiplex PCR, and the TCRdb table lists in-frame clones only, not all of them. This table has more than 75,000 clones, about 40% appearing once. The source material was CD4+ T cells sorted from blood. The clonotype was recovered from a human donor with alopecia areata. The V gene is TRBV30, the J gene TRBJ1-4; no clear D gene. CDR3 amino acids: CAWSGRVYEKLFF. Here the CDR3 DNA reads TGTGCCTGGAGTGGACGGGTATATGAAAAACTGTTTTTT.